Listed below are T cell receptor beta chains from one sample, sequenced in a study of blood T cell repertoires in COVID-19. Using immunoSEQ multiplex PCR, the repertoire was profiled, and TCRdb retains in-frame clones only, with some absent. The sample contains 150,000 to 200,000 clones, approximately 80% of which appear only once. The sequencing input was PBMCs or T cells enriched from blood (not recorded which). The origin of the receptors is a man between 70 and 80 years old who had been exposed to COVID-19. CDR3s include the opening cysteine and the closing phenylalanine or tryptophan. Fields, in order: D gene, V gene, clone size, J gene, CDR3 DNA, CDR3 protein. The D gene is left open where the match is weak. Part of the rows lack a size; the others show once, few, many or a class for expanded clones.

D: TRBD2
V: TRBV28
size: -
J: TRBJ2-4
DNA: TGTGCCAGCATCCACTCAGCGGGGAATAAAAACATTCAGTACTTC
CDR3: CASIHSAGNKNIQYF

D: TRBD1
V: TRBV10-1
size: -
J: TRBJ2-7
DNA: TGCGCCAGCAGTGAGGGACAGGGGGACCACGAGCAGTACTTC
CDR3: CASSEGQGDHEQYF

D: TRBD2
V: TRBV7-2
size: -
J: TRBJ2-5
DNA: TGTGCCAGCAGCTTAGCCGGGGGGGGGCAAGAGACCCAGTACTTC
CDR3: CASSLAGGGQETQYF

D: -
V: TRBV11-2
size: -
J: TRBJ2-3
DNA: TGTGCCAGCAGCTTTGACAGACGCACAGATACGCAGTATTTT
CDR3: CASSFDRRTDTQYF

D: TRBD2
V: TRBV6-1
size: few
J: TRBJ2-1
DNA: TGTGCCAGCAGTGGCGCGATAGCGGGCGCTTCCTCCTACAATGAGCAGTTCTTC
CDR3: CASSGAIAGASSYNEQFF

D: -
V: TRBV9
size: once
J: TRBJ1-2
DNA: TGTGCCAGCAGCCCAGGGAAATTCCTCTTGGGATATGGCTACACCTTC
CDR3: CASSPGKFLLGYGYTF

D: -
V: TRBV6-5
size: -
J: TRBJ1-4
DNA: TGTGCCAGCAGCATCACTATTAATGAAAAACTGTTTTTT
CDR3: CASSITINEKLFF

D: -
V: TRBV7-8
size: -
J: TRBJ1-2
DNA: TGTGCCAGCAGCTTAACCCCGGGGGGCCCTGGCTACACCTTC
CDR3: CASSLTPGGPGYTF

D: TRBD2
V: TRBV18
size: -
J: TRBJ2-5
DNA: TGTGCCAGCTCACCGCGGACTAGCGCACAAGAGACCCAGTACTTC
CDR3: CASSPRTSAQETQYF

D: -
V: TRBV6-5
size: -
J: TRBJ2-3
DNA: TGTGCCAGCAGACAGGGATGGGGTAGCACAGATACGCAGTATTTT
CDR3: CASRQGWGSTDTQYF

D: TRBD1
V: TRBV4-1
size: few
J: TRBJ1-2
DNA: TGCGCCAGCAGCCAGGCCGGGGACAGGGGGCCCTATGGCTACACCTTC
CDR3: CASSQAGDRGPYGYTF

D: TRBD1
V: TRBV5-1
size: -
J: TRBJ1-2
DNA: TGCGCCAGCAGCGCCTCTTTACAGGGGGCTGGTGGCTACACCTTC
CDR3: CASSASLQGAGGYTF

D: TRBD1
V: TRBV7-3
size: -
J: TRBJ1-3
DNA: TGTGCCATCGGGGACAGCCGCGGCGGAAACACCATATATTTT
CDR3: CAIGDSRGGNTIYF

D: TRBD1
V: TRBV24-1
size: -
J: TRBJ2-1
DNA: TGTGCCACCAGTGACCAGGACAGGGCTTGGGACAATGAGCAGTTCTTC
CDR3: CATSDQDRAWDNEQFF

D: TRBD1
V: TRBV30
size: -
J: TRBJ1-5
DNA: TGTGCCTGGAGTGTAGTGACCGGGACAGGGGGTCAGCCCCAGCATTTT
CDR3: CAWSVVTGTGGQPQHF

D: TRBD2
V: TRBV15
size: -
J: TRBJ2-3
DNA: TGTGCCACCAGCGCGCGCACTAGCGGGGGCTACACAGATACGCAGTATTTT
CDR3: CATSARTSGGYTDTQYF

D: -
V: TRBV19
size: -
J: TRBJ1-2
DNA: TGTGCCAGTAAACTTCTCGAAAACTATGGCTACACCTTC
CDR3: CASKLLENYGYTF

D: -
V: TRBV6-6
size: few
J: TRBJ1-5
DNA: TGTGCCAGCAGTTCAGCGAACAATCAGCCCCAGCATTTT
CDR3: CASSSANNQPQHF

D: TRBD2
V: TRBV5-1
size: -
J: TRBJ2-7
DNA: TGCGCCAGCAGCTTGTCAACGGGCGGGAGGGGATACGAGCAGTACTTC
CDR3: CASSLSTGGRGYEQYF

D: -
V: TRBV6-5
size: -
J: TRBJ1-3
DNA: TGTGCCAGTCTAAATAAGGGGGGAAACACCATATATTTT
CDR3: CASLNKGGNTIYF

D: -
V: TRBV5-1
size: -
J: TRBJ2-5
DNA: TGCGCCAGCAGGCAAGAGTTGCAGACCCAGTACTTC
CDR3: CASRQELQTQYF

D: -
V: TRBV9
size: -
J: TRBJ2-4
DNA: TGTGCCAGCAGCGCGCGGGACAGACGCGCCATTCAGTACTTC
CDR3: CASSARDRRAIQYF

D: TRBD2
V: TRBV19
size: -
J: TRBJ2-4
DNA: TGTGCCAGTAGTGCCCCTAGCGGGGGGGTGGAAAACATTCAGTACTTC
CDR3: CASSAPSGGVENIQYF

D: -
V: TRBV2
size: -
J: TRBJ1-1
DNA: TGTGCCAGCACCGAAACCGGAGGGAACACTGAAGCTTTCTTT
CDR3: CASTETGGNTEAFF

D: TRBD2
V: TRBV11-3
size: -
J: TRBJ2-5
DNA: TGTGCCAGCAGCCCTACTAGCGGCCAAGAGACCCAGTACTTC
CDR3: CASSPTSGQETQYF

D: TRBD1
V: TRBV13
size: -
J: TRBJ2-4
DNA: TGTGCCAGCAGCTCGGACAGGGCCAAAAACATTCAGTACTTC
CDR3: CASSSDRAKNIQYF

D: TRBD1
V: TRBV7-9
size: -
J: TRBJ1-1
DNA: TGTGCCAGCAGATACCCCGGGACAGGGGGATTTAGGAACACTGAAGCTTTCTTT
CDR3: CASRYPGTGGFRNTEAFF

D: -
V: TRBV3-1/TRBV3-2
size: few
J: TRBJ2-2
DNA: TGTGCCAGCAGTCACGGACAGTACGGGGAGCTGTTTTTT
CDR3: CASSHGQYGELFF

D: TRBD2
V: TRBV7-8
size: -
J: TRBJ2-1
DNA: TGTGCCAGCAGGGGAGGGGGGACTAGCGGATACAATGAGCAGTTCTTC
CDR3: CASRGGGTSGYNEQFF

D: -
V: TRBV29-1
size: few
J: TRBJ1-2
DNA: TGCAGCGCCCGCCTAGGGGCAGGAGAGGGCTACACCTTC
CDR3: CSARLGAGEGYTF

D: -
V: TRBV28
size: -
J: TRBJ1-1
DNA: TGTGCCAGCAGACGGACAATTGAAGCTTTCTTT
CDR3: CASRRTIEAFF

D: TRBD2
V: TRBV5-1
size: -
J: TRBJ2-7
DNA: TGCGCCAGCAGCTTGTCCGGACTAGCGTACGAGCAGTACTTC
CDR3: CASSLSGLAYEQYF

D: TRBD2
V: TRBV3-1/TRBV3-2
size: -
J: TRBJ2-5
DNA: TGTGCCAGCAGCCAAGTAGTCGGACTAGCACAAGAGACCCAGTACTTC
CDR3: CASSQVVGLAQETQYF

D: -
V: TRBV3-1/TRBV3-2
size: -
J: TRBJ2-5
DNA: TGTGCCAGCAGCTCTTCGTTGGCAGAGACCCAGTACTTC
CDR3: CASSSSLAETQYF

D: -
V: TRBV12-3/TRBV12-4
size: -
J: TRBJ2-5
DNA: TGTGCCAGCAGTTTGAGGTCCCGGGAGACCCAGTACTTC
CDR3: CASSLRSRETQYF

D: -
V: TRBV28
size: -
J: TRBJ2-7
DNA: TGTGCCTCCAGGGGTCGGAACTCCTACGAGCAGTACTTC
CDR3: CASRGRNSYEQYF

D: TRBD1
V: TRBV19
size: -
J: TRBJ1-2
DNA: TGTGCCAGTAGGAAATCCTGGGACAGGGGAGGAAATGGCTACACCTTC
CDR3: CASRKSWDRGGNGYTF

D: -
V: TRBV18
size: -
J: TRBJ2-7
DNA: TGTGCCAGCTCACCGGGGCCGACCTCCGCCTACGAGCAGTACTTC
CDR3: CASSPGPTSAYEQYF

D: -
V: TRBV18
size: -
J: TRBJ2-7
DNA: TGTGCCAGCTCTCGATCGGACAGATCAGGCGAGCAGTACTTC
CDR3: CASSRSDRSGEQYF

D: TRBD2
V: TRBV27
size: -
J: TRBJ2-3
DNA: TGTGCCAGCAGGTCGTGGGGGGGAGTTGGGCCAGATACGCAGTATTTT
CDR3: CASRSWGGVGPDTQYF

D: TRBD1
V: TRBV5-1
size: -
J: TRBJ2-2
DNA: TGCGCCAGCAGCTTGGGACAGGGTACGAACACCGGGGAGCTGTTTTTT
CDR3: CASSLGQGTNTGELFF

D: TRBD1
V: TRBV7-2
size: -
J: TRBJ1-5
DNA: TGTGCCAGCAGCCTACGACAGGGTAATCAGCCCCAGCATTTT
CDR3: CASSLRQGNQPQHF

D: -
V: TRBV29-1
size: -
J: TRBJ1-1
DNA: TGCAGCGTTGGGCCGGGAAACATAGGGAACACTGAAGCTTTCTTT
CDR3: CSVGPGNIGNTEAFF

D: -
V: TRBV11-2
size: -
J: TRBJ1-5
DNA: TGTGCCAGCAGCTTAATCTCAGACACTCAGCCCCAGCATTTT
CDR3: CASSLISDTQPQHF

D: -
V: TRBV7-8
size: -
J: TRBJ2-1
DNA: TGTGCCAGCAGCTTAAGGAGTAACAATGAGCAGTTCTTC
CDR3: CASSLRSNNEQFF

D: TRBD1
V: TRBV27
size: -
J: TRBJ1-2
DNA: TGTGCCAGCAGTTGGGACAGGGACTATGGCTACACCTTC
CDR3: CASSWDRDYGYTF

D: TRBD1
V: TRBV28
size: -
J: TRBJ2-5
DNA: TGTGCCAGCAGTTTATGGGGACAGGGGGTTCAAGAGACCCAGTACTTC
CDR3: CASSLWGQGVQETQYF

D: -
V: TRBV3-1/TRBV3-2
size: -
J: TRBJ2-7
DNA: TGTGCCAGCAGCCGAACCCCTGGCGGGGCCTACGAGCAGTACTTC
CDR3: CASSRTPGGAYEQYF

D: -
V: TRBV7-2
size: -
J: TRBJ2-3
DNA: TGTGCCAGCAGCCTCATGAGCCTAGGCGCAGATACGCAGTATTTT
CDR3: CASSLMSLGADTQYF

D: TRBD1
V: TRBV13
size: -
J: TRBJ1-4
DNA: TGTGCCAGCAGCCGCGGACCGGGACAGCGGATCAATGAAAAACTGTTTTTT
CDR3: CASSRGPGQRINEKLFF

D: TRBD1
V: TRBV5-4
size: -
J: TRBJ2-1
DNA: TGTGCCAGCAGCTCCGGGACAGGGCGAGGCAATGAGCAGTTCTTC
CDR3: CASSSGTGRGNEQFF

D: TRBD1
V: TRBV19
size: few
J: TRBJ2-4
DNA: TGTGCCAGCACAGGGGAAGGCAAAAACATTCAGTACTTC
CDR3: CASTGEGKNIQYF

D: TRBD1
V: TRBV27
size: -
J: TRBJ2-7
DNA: TGTGCCAGCAGTCCTGGGACAGGGGGAGAGCAGTACTTC
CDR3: CASSPGTGGEQYF

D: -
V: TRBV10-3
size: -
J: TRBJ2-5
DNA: TGTGCCATCAGGGGAGCGGGTGAGACCCAGTACTTC
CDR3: CAIRGAGETQYF